Ten or more counts support the clone carrying this TCR beta chain. Antigen unknown. Amplification of TCR beta CDR3 regions was performed using RNA transcripts as template. First-round RT-PCR of the TCR CDR3 relied on the HTBI primer set. TCRdb processed the multiplex PCR reads anew with MiXCR; each CDR3 protein has one entry. In the table there are 300,000 to 350,000 distinct CDR3 sequences, roughly 20% of which are singletons. V lost 5 bases and J 3 bases, leaving 18 bases between the germline ends. Germline-derived CDR1 and CDR2 are SGHRS and YFSETQ. This CDR3 has 15 amino acids. The data originate from a study of T cells in Graves' hyperthyroidism and ophthalmopathy. General study points: Blood also showed most of the thyroid clonotypes that were expanded above 0.001. Stable hyperthyroidism was separated from ophthalmopathy by a model based on 13 V-J features.

This TCR was sampled from a woman aged 45 to 65 with Graves' hyperthyroidism. The sequenced material came from blood. The genes are TRBV5-1 and TRBJ2-7; maybe TRBD2 (5 bases). CDR3 sequence (DNA): TGCGCCAGCAGGGAATCCGGGGAACCCTACTACGAGCAGTACTTC. Translated: CASRESGEPYYEQYF.